Listed here is a single T cell receptor beta chain. Its target is unknown. This CDR3 spans 19 amino acids. Trimming cost V 3 bases and J 5 bases; bases outside gene matches: 22. CDR1 is ENHRY, CDR2 SYGVKD, per germline. This specimen belongs to a study of radiotherapy plus CTLA-4 blockade in lung cancer. Study at large: Objective response was observed in around a sixth of patients, and disease control in roughly 33%.

The protocol was immunoSEQ multiplex PCR, while the TCRdb copy is restricted to in-frame clones and leaves out a portion. The sample contains 48,000 or so clones, about 83% of which appear only once. Study-wide points: Early blood T cell clone changes and increased post-radiation serum interferon-beta were reportedly the strongest response predictors.

The V gene is TRBV10-3, the J gene TRBJ2-7; 7 bases map to TRBD1. The specimen comprised peripheral blood, sampled from a patient treated with radiotherapy plus ipilimumab. The origin of this receptor is a human donor with non-small cell lung cancer whose response to radiotherapy plus ipilimumab could not be evaluated. CDR3 sequence: CAISDPSLGNRGTGDEQYF. The CDR3 region has the DNA TGTGCCATCAGTGACCCGTCACTCGGAAACAGGGGAACTGGGGACGAGCAGTACTTC.